These T cell receptor beta chains were read from a single sample in a study of radiation and T cells in renal cell carcinoma. Clones were read by immunoSEQ multiplex PCR, and TCRdb kept only the in-frame ones, dropping some. The data show around 86,000 clones, around 85% seen once. The input for sequencing was blood, taken from a patient whose treatment included radiotherapy and nephrectomy. Receptors were obtained from a woman between 45 and 65 years old with renal cell carcinoma. Each CDR3 is given with its conserved first and last residue. The D gene is left open where the match is weak. A clone size is listed for some rows: how often the clone was seen (once, few, many), or a class if it is expanded.

>.|.|TRBV4-3|TRBJ1-1
CASSQDSAGVAEAFF
TGCGCCAGCAGCCAAGATTCGGCAGGGGTAGCTGAAGCTTTCTTT
>.|.|TRBV7-2|TRBJ2-5
CASSLVGRTLQETQYF
TGTGCCAGCAGCCTAGTGGGGAGAACTCTACAAGAGACCCAGTACTTC
>.|.|TRBV20-1|TRBJ2-7
CSASIGDAQYF
TGCAGTGCTAGTATCGGGGATGCGCAGTACTTC
>.|TRBD1|TRBV7-9|TRBJ1-3
CASSLEDRGDTIYF
TGTGCCAGCAGCTTAGAGGACAGGGGGGACACCATATATTTT
>.|TRBD1|TRBV4-3|TRBJ1-4
CASSPGDRGVEKLFF
TGCGCCAGCAGCCCGGGGGACAGGGGTGTTGAAAAACTGTTTTTT
>.|.|TRBV6-6|TRBJ1-4
CASSRATGEKLFF
TGTGCCAGCAGCAGGGCAACGGGTGAAAAACTGTTTTTT
>once|.|TRBV7-2|TRBJ1-4
CASSLNGLATNEKLFF
TGTGCCAGCAGCTTAAACGGTCTTGCAACTAATGAAAAACTGTTTTTT
>.|.|TRBV6-5|TRBJ1-5
CASRGGGNQPQHF
TGTGCCAGCAGAGGGGGGGGTAATCAGCCCCAGCATTTT
>.|.|TRBV11-3|TRBJ2-2
CASSLRGTGELFF
TGTGCCAGCAGCTTAAGGGGTACGGGGGAGCTGTTTTTT
>.|TRBD1|TRBV27|TRBJ1-5
CASSPQTGVDQPQHF
TGTGCCAGCAGTCCCCAGACAGGGGTGGATCAGCCCCAGCATTTT